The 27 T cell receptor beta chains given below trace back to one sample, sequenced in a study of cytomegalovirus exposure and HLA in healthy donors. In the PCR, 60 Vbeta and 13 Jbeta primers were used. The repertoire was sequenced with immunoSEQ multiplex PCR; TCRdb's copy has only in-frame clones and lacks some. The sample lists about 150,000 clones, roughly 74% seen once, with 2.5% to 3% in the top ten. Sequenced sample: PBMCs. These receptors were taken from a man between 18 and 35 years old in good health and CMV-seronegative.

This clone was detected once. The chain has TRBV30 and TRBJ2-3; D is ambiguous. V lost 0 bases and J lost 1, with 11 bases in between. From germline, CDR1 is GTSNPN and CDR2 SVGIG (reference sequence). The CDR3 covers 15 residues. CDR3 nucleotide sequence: TGTGCCTGGAGTGTATTCTATTATGGCACAGATACGCAGTATTTT. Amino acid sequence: CAWSVFYYGTDTQYF. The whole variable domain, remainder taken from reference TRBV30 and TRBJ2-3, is SQTIHQWPATLVQPVGSPLSLECTVEGTSNPNLYWYRQAAGRGLQLLFYSVGIGQISSEVPQNLSASRPQDRQFILSSKKLLLSDSGFYLCAWSVFYYGTDTQYFGPGTRLTVL.

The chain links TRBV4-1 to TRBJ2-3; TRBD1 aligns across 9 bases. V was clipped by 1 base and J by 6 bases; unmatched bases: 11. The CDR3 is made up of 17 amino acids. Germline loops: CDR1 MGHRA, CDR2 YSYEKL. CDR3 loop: CASSQATGGLVGDTQYF. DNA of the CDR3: TGCGCCAGCAGCCAAGCTACAGGGGGCCTGGTAGGGGATACGCAGTATTTT.

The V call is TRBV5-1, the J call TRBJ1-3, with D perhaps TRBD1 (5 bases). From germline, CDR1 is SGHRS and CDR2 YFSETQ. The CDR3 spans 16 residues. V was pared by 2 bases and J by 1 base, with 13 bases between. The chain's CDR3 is CASSFLGAWSGNTIYF. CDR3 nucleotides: TGCGCCAGCAGCTTTTTAGGGGCTTGGTCTGGAAACACCATATATTTT.

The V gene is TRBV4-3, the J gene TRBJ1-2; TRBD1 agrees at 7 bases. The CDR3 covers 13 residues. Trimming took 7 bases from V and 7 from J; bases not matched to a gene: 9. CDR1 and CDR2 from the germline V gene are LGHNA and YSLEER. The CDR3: CASTQTGRGGYTF. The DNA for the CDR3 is TGCGCCAGCACCCAGACAGGGAGAGGTGGCTACACCTTC.

CDR3 sequence: CASSSGSGNTIYF. In nucleotides, the CDR3 is TGCGCCAGCAGCTCGGGGTCTGGAAACACCATATATTTT. This chain uses TRBV5-1 with TRBJ1-3; D is undetermined. Trimming removed 3 bases at V and 1 base at J, with 5 bases between. Germline CDR1 and CDR2: SGHRS and YFSETQ. This CDR3 is built from 13 residues. Using reference TRBV5-1 and TRBJ1-3 for the parts outside the CDR3, the full variable domain is KAGVTQTPRYLIKTRGQQVTLSCSPISGHRSVSWYQQTPGQGLQFLFEYFSETQRNKGNFPGRFSGRQFSNSRSEMNVSTLELGDSALYLCASSSGSGNTIYFGEGSWLTVV.

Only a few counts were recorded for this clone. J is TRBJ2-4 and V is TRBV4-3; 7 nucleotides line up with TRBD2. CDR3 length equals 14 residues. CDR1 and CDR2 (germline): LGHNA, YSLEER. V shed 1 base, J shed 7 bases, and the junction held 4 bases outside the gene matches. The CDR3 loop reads CASSQGSGGNIQYF. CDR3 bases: TGCGCCAGCAGCCAAGGATCCGGGGGGAACATTCAGTACTTC.

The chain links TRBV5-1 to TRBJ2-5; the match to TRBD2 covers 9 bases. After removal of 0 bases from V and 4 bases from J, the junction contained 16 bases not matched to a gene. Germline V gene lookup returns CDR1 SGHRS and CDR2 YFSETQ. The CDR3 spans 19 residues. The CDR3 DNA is TGCGCCAGCAGCTTGGATTTCCCCAGGGCGGGGGGGTCGAGAGAGACCCAGTACTTC. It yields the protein CASSLDFPRAGGSRETQYF.

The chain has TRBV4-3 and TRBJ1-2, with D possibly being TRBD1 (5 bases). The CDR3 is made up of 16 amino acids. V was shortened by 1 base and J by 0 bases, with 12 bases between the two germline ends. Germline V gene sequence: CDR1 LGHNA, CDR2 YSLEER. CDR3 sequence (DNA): TGCGCCAGCAGCCAAGTTGGCGGGGCGGCTAACTATGGCTACACCTTC. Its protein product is CASSQVGGAANYGYTF.

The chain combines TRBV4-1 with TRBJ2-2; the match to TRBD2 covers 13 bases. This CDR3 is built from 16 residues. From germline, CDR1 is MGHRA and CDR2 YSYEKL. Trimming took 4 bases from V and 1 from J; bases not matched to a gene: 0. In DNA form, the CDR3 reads TGCGCCAGCAGCCGACTAGCGGGGGGGAACACCGGGGAGCTGTTTTTT. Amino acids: CASSRLAGGNTGELFF.

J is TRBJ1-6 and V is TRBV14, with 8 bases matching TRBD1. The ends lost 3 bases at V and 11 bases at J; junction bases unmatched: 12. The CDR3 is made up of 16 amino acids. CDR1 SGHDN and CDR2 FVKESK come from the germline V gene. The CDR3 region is CASSQPTRQGQAPLHF. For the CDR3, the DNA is TGTGCCAGCAGCCAGCCCACCCGACAGGGGCAGGCACCCCTCCACTTT.

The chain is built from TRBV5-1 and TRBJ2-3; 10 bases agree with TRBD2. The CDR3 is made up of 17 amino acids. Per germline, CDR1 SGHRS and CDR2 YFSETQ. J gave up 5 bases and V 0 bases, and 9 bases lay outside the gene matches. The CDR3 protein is CASSLGHRLAGKDTQYF. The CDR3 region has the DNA TGCGCCAGCAGCTTGGGACACCGACTAGCGGGCAAAGATACGCAGTATTTT.

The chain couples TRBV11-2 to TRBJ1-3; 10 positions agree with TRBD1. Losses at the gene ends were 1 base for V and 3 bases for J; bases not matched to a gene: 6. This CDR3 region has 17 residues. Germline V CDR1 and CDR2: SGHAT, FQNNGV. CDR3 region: CASSLVPTGGVGNTIYF. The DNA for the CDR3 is TGTGCCAGCAGCTTAGTTCCGACAGGGGGCGTTGGAAACACCATATATTTT. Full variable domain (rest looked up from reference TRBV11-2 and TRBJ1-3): EAGVAQSPRYKIIEKRQSVAFWCNPISGHATLYWYQQILGQGPKLLIQFQNNGVVDDSQLPKDRFSAERLKGVDSTLKIQPAKLEDSAVYLCASSLVPTGGVGNTIYFGEGSWLTVV.

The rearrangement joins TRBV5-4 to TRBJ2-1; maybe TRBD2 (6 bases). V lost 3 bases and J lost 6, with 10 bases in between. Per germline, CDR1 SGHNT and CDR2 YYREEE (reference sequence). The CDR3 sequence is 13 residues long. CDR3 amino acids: CASSSGTFNEQFF. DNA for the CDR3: TGTGCCAGCAGCTCCGGGACTTTCAATGAGCAGTTCTTC.

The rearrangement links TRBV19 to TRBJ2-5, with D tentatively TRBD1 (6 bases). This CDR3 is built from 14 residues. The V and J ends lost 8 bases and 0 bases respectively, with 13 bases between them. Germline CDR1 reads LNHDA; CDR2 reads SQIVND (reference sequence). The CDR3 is CASGDDRNQETQYF. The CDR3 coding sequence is TGTGCCAGTGGGGATGACAGGAACCAAGAGACCCAGTACTTC.

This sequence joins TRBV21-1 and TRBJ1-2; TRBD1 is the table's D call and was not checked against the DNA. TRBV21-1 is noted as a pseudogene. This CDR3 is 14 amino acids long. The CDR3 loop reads CASSKDKGVRGYTF. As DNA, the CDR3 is TGTGCCAGCAGCAAAGATAAAGGGGTTCGGGGCTACACCTTC.

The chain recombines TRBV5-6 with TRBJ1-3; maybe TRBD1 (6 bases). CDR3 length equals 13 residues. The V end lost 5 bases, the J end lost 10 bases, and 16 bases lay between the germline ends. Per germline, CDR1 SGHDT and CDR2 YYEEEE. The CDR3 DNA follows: TGTGCCAGCAGGCTCAGGGGTGGAACGACCATATATTTT. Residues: CASRLRGGTTIYF. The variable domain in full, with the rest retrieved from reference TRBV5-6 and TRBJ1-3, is DAGVTQSPTHLIKTRGQQVTLRCSPKSGHDTVSWYQQALGQGPQFIFQYYEEEERQRGNFPDRFSGHQFPNYSSELNVNALLLGDSALYLCASRLRGGTTIYFGEGSWLTVV.

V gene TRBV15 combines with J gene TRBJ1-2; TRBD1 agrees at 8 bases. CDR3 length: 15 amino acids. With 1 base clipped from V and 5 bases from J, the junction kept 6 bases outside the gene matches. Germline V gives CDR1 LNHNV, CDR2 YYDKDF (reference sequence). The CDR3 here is CATSRGTGIIYGYTF. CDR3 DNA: TGTGCCACCAGCAGAGGGACAGGGATTATATATGGCTACACCTTC.

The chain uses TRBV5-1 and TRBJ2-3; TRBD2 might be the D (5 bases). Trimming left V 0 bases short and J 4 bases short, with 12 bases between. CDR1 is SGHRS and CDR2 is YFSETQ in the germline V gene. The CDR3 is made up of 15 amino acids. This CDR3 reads CASSLGGLRADTQYF. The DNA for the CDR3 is TGCGCCAGCAGCTTGGGAGGGCTGAGGGCAGATACGCAGTATTTT.

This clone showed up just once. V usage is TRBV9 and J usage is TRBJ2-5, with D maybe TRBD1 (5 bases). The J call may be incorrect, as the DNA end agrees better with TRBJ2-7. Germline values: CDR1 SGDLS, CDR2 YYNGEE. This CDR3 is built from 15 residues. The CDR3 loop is CASSVVPGSTYEQYF. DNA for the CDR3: TGTGCCAGCAGCGTAGTTCCAGGGTCAACCTACGAGCAGTACTTC.

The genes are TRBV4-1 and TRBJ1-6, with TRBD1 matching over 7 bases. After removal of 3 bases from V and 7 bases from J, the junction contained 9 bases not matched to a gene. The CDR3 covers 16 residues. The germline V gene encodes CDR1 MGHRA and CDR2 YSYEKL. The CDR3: CASSQRQGPPNSPLHF. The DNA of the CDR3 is TGCGCCAGCAGCCAGAGACAGGGCCCCCCGAATTCACCCCTCCACTTT.

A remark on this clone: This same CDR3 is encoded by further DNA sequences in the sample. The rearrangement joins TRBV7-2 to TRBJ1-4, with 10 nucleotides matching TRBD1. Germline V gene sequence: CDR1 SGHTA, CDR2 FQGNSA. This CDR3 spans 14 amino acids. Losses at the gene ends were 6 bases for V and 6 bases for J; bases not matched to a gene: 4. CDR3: CASRSGTGDEKLFF. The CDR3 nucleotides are TGTGCCAGCAGGTCCGGGACAGGGGATGAAAAACTGTTTTTT.

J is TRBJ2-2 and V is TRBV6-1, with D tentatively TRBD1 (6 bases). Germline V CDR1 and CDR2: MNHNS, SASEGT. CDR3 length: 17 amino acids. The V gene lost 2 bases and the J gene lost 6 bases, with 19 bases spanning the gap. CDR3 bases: TGTGCCAGCAGTGAAAGTAGGGGGACACCCAGGGCCGGGGAGCTGTTTTTT. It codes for CASSESRGTPRAGELFF.

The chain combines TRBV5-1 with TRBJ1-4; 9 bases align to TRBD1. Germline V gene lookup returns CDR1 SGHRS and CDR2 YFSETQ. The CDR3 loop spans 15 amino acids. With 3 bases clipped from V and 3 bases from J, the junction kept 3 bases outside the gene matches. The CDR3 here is CASSWGQGANEKLFF. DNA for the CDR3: TGCGCCAGCAGCTGGGGACAGGGAGCTAATGAAAAACTGTTTTTT. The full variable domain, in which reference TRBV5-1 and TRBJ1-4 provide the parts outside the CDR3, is KAGVTQTPRYLIKTRGQQVTLSCSPISGHRSVSWYQQTPGQGLQFLFEYFSETQRNKGNFPGRFSGRQFSNSRSEMNVSTLELGDSALYLCASSWGQGANEKLFFGSGTQLSVL.

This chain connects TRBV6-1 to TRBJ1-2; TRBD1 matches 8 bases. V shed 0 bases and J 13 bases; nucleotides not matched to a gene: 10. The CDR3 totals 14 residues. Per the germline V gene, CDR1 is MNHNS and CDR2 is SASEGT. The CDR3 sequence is CASSEARGQGGVTF. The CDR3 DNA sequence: TGTGCCAGCAGTGAAGCGCGAGGACAGGGCGGTGTCACCTTC.

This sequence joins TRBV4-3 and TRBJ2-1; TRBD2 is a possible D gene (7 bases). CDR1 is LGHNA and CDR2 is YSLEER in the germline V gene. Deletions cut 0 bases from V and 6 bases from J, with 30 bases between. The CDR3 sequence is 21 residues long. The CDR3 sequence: CASSQDFVWGGRYPRGNEQFF. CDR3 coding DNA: TGCGCCAGCAGCCAAGATTTCGTCTGGGGGGGCCGTTACCCGAGGGGCAATGAGCAGTTCTTC.

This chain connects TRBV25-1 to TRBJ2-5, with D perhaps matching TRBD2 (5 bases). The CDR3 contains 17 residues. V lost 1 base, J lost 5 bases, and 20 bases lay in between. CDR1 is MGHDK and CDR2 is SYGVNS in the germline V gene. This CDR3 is CASSELGPQRGGETQYF. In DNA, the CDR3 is TGTGCCAGCAGTGAATTGGGCCCGCAACGGGGTGGGGAGACCCAGTACTTC.

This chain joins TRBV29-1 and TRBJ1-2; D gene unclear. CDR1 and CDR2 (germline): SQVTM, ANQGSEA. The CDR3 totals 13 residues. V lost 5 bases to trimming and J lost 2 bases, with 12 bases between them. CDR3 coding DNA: TGCAGCGTTAAACGCGATCTGAACTATGGCTACACCTTC. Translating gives CSVKRDLNYGYTF.